These 4 T cell receptor beta chains came from one sample sequenced in a study of T cells in Graves' hyperthyroidism and ophthalmopathy. Amplification of TCR beta CDR3 regions used RNA as the template. First-round RT-PCR of the TCR CDR3 relied on the HTBI primer set. TCRdb reanalysed the multiplex PCR reads using MiXCR and keeps one entry per CDR3 protein. The table has a few hundred thousand distinct CDR3 sequences, about 43% seen once. The sample comprised peripheral blood or thyroid tissue (not recorded which). The source is a woman aged 18-29 years with Graves' hyperthyroidism.

This clonotype was counted ten times or more. This sequence joins TRBV19 and TRBJ1-3; maybe TRBD1 (5 bases). This CDR3 has 16 amino acids. Germline loops: CDR1 LNHDA, CDR2 SQIVND (reference sequence). Trimming removed 6 bases from V and 1 base from J, with 16 bases in between. The CDR3 nucleotides are TGTGCCAGTAGGCCTCCCACAGGAAGATCTGGAAACACCATATATTTT. It translates to CASRPPTGRSGNTIYF.

This clonotype was counted once. A read error may explain this, as a much larger clone is one base away. The chain links TRBV28 to TRBJ2-7; a possible D gene is TRBD1 (6 bases). V lost 5 bases to trimming and J lost 2 bases, with 16 bases between them. Germline V lookup: CDR1 MDHEN, CDR2 SYDVKM. The CDR3 sequence is 15 residues long. The CDR3 reads CASSQRGISPYEQYF. In nucleotides, the CDR3 is TGTGCCAGCAGTCAAAGGGGGATCAGCCCCTACGAGCAGTACTTC.

This clonotype was observed many times. J is TRBJ2-7 and V is TRBV19; possible D gene TRBD2, 6 bases. CDR3 length: 16 residues. Germline CDR1 and CDR2: LNHDA and SQIVND (reference sequence). V shed 3 bases and J shed 0 bases, with 15 bases lying between them. The CDR3 protein is CASSMGWGEVSYEQYF. In DNA, the CDR3 is TGTGCCAGTAGTATGGGATGGGGGGAGGTCTCCTACGAGCAGTACTTC. The full variable domain, rest sourced from reference TRBV19 and TRBJ2-7, is DGGITQSPKYLFRKEGQNVTLSCEQNLNHDAMYWYRQDPGQGLRLIYYSQIVNDFQKGDIAEGYSVSREKKESFPLTVTSAQKNPTAFYLCASSMGWGEVSYEQYFGPGTRLTVT.

This clonotype was seen a single time. The genes are TRBV5-4 and TRBJ1-2, with D uncertain. CDR3 size: 9 residues. V lost 3 bases, J lost 13 bases, and 7 bases lay in between. CDR1 SGHNT and CDR2 YYREEE come from the germline V gene (reference sequence). This CDR3 is CASSWTSTF. The CDR3 DNA follows: TGTGCCAGCAGCTGGACTAGCACCTTC. Filled out from reference TRBV5-4 and TRBJ1-2, the complete variable domain reads ETGVTQSPTHLIKTRGQQVTLRCSSQSGHNTVSWYQQALGQGPQFIFQYYREEENGRGNFPPRFSGLQFPNYSSELNVNALELDDSALYLCASSWTSTFGSGTRLTVV.